This TCR beta chain was recovered during a study of T cell responses to AZD1222 COVID-19 vaccine. Findings of the study overall: There were vaccine-associated CD4 TCRs across spike, dominant at 160-218 and 743-854. Only a handful of AZD1222 recipients, several in all, had baseline seropositivity. Spike-specific TCR breadth rose after two AZD1222 doses, and depth rose as well. Nearly half of the spike-specific TCRs reportedly recognize variant regions that carry no mutations.

About this clone itself: The antigen is not known.

The length of the CDR3 is 13 residues. The V gene lost 7 bases and the J gene lost 4 bases, with 14 bases spanning the gap. Germline V CDR1 and CDR2: SQVTM, ANQGSEA. Repertoires were generated with immunoSEQ multiplex PCR, while TCRdb's copy carries only in-frame clones and drops some. The sample carries around 130,000 clones, 70% to 90% recorded once. The clonotype comes from an adult in good health. The sequencing here drew on peripheral blood, taken on day 0 of AZD1222 vaccination. The rearrangement links TRBV29-1 to TRBJ1-3, with no clear D. The CDR3 spells CSAYLGRGNTIYF. In nucleotides, the CDR3 is TGCAGCGCCTACTTGGGCAGGGGAAACACCATATATTTT.